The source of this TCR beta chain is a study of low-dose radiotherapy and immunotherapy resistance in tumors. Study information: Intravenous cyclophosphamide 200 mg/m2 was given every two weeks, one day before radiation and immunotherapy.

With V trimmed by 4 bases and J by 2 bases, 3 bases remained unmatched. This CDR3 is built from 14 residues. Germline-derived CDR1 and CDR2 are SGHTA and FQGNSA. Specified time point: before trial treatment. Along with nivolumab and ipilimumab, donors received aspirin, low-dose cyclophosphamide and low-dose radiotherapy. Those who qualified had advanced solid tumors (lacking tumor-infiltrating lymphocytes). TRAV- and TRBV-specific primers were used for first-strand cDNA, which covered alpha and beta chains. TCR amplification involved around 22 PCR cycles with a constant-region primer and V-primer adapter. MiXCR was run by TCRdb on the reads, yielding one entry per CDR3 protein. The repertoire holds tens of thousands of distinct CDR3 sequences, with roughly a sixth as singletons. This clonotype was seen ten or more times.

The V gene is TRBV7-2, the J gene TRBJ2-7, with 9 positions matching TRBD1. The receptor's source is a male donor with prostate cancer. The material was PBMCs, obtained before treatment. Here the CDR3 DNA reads TGTGCCAGCAGCTCGGGACAGGGACCCTACGAGCAGTACTTC. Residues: CASSSGQGPYEQYF.